This paragraph covers one TCR beta chain sequence. What it binds is not known. The data belong to a study of beta chain features in type 1 diabetes. Background on the study: No patient-donor differences in age, gender, total cells or subset yield.

Whole-study findings and limits: The cDNA sequencing approach could over-represent high-TCR-expressing cells.

The V gene's germline CDR1 is SNHLY and CDR2 FYNNEI. After removal of 2 bases from V and 7 bases from J, the junction contained 16 bases not matched to a gene. This CDR3 is built from 17 residues. cDNA synthesis used the whole RNA isolate, giving expressed TCRB sequences. Produced via immunoSEQ multiplex PCR; TCRdb's table is partial and in-frame only. The repertoire holds approximately 250,000 clones, with over 8.5% as singletons. The rearrangement links TRBV2 to TRBJ1-1; 7 nucleotides match TRBD1. Sequenced sample: naive CD4+ T cells from blood. This sequence originates from a woman aged 18-29 years in good health. The CDR3 loop is CASSEPLGQRRVDEAFF. CDR3 nucleotides: TGTGCCAGCAGTGAACCCTTGGGACAGCGAAGGGTGGATGAAGCTTTCTTT.